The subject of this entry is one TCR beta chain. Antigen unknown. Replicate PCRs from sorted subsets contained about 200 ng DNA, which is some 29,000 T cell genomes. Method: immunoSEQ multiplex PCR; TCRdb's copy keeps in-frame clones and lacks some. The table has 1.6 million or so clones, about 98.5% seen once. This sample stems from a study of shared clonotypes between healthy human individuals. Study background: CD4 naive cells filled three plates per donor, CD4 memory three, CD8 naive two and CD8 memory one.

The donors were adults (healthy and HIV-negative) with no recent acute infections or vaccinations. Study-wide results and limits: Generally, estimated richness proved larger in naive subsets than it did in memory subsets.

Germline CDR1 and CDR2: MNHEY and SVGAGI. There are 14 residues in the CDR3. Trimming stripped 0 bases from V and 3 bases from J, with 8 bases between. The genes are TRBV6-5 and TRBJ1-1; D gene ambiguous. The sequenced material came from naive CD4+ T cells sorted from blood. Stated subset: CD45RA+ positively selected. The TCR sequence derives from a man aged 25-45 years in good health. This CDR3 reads CASSYSRLYTEAFF. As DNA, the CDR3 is TGTGCCAGCAGTTACTCGAGGCTCTACACTGAAGCTTTCTTT.